The 25 T cell receptor beta chains listed next were all sequenced from one sample in a study of blood T cell repertoires in COVID-19. Assay used: immunoSEQ multiplex PCR; TCRdb lists only in-frame clones, some missing. The sample records 200,000 to 250,000 clones, approximately 79% being singletons. The specimen sequenced was peripheral blood. The receptor source for this set is a woman older than 75 with active or convalescent COVID-19.

This chain uses TRBV6-1 with TRBJ1-1, with 8 bases matching TRBD1. Germline loops: CDR1 MNHNS, CDR2 SASEGT. The CDR3 loop spans 13 amino acids. The V gene end was trimmed by 1 base and the J gene end by 10 bases; junction bases not matched to a gene: 5. The CDR3 protein is CASSEEGDRGAFF. CDR3 bases: TGTGCCAGCAGTGAAGAAGGTGACAGGGGAGCTTTCTTT.

The chain is built from TRBV10-1 and TRBJ1-2; possibly TRBD1 for D (5 bases). The CDR3 extends over 17 amino acids. Between the trimmed V and J ends, which lost 0 bases and 1 base, there was a span of 15 bases. CDR1 is WNHNN, CDR2 SYGVQD, per germline (reference sequence). CDR3 in DNA: TGCGCCAGCAGTGAGTCGGCCTTCCAAGGGGATAACTATGGCTACACCTTC. It codes for CASSESAFQGDNYGYTF.

The chain has TRBV3-1 (or the pseudogene TRBV3-2) and TRBJ2-7; no clear D gene. Germline V gene data show CDR1 as LGHDT and CDR2 as YNNKEL (reference sequence). The CDR3 totals 13 residues. Trimming took 4 bases from V and 3 from J, leaving 10 bases between them. The CDR3 DNA reads as TGTGCCAGCAGCCTCCAACCCGGCTACGAGCAGTACTTC. Protein product: CASSLQPGYEQYF.

This chain connects TRBV9 to TRBJ1-6; 7 nucleotides line up with TRBD1. The CDR3 covers 15 residues. V lost 0 bases to trimming and J lost 5 bases; unmatched junction nucleotides: 2. CDR1 and CDR2 (germline): SGDLS, YYNGEE. CDR3 region: CASSVVDRNNSPLHF. The CDR3 region has the DNA TGTGCCAGCAGCGTAGTGGACAGGAATAATTCACCCCTCCACTTT. The variable domain in full, completed from reference TRBV9 and TRBJ1-6, reads DSGVTQTPKHLITATGQRVTLRCSPRSGDLSVYWYQQSLDQGLQFLIQYYNGEERAKGNILERFSAQQFPDLHSELNLSSLELGDSALYFCASSVVDRNNSPLHFGNGTRLTVT.

The chain links TRBV2 to TRBJ1-4; 7 positions agree with TRBD1. The CDR3 contains 13 residues. Trimming took 6 bases from V and 6 from J; bases not matched to a gene: 4. Germline V gene lookup returns CDR1 SNHLY and CDR2 FYNNEI. The CDR3 sequence is CASSRQGYEKLFF. As DNA, the CDR3 is TGTGCCAGCAGCCGACAGGGATATGAAAAACTGTTTTTT. The full variable domain, its missing parts supplied by reference TRBV2 and TRBJ1-4, is EPEVTQTPSHQVTQMGQEVILRCVPISNHLYFYWYRQILGQKVEFLVSFYNNEISEKSEIFDDQFSVERPDGSNFTLKIRSTKLEDSAMYFCASSRQGYEKLFFGSGTQLSVL.

The gene calls are TRBV7-9 and TRBJ1-1; 7 bases are a match to TRBD1. CDR1 SEHNR and CDR2 FQNEAQ come from the germline V gene (reference sequence). V trimming: 5 bases; J trimming: 0 bases; junction bases outside the gene matches: 9. This CDR3 has 16 residues. The CDR3 protein is CASSTSTGLLNTEAFF. Written as DNA, the CDR3 is TGTGCCAGCAGCACCTCGACAGGGTTATTGAACACTGAAGCTTTCTTT.

The chain employs TRBV30 and TRBJ2-3, with 9 bases matching TRBD2. Germline V CDR1 and CDR2: GTSNPN, SVGIG (reference sequence). The CDR3 runs to 15 residues. V trimming: 2 bases; J trimming: 7 bases; junction bases outside the gene matches: 10. The CDR3 coding sequence is TGTGCCTGGAGTATTGGCGGGGGGGCCGGGAATACGCAGTATTTT. Translated: CAWSIGGGAGNTQYF.

The rearrangement joins TRBV28 to TRBJ2-7, with 7 bases identical to TRBD1. Germline-derived CDR1 and CDR2 are MDHEN and SYDVKM. The CDR3 extends over 16 amino acids. V gave up 2 bases and J gave up 1 base; unmatched junction bases: 8. CDR3 loop: CASSLIQAGGSYEQYF. Here the CDR3 DNA reads TGTGCCAGCAGTTTAATTCAAGCAGGGGGTTCCTACGAGCAGTACTTC.

The rearrangement uses TRBV24-1 and TRBJ2-1, with 14 bases that match TRBD2. The CDR3 is 15 residues long. V trimming: 4 bases; J trimming: 9 bases; junction bases outside the gene matches: 4. Germline V gene lookup returns CDR1 KGHDR and CDR2 SFDVKD. The CDR3 DNA is TGTGCCACCAGTGACTTGACTAGCGGGGGGGCTGAGCAGTTCTTC. Residues: CATSDLTSGGAEQFF.

The chain combines TRBV21-1 with TRBJ2-5; TRBD2 was called by the table and not checked on the DNA. TRBV21-1 is labeled a pseudogene. The CDR3 is made up of 17 amino acids. For the CDR3, the DNA is TGTGCCAGCAGACCGTCAAAAGGGGGGGGCTCACAAGAGACCCAGTACTTC. This encodes CASRPSKGGGSQETQYF.

The CDR3 DNA is TGTGCCAGCAGTTTATGGCAGGGGAATGAAAAACTGTTTTTT. Its translation: CASSLWQGNEKLFF. The rearrangement joins TRBV28 to TRBJ1-4; weak D call: TRBD1 (6 bases). V was shortened by 0 bases and J by 5 bases, with 7 bases between the two germline ends. The germline V gene has CDR1 MDHEN and CDR2 SYDVKM. This CDR3 spans 14 amino acids. The full variable domain, its missing parts supplied by reference TRBV28 and TRBJ1-4, is DVKVTQSSRYLVKRTGEKVFLECVQDMDHENMFWYRQDPGLGLRLIYFSYDVKMKEKGDIPEGYSVSREKKERFSLILESASTNQTSMYLCASSLWQGNEKLFFGSGTQLSVL.

This clone was picked up a small number of times. J is TRBJ1-2 and V is TRBV14; TRBD1 matches 7 bases. Germline CDR1 and CDR2: SGHDN and FVKESK. V gave up 3 bases and J gave up 3 bases; unmatched junction bases: 1. The CDR3 has 13 amino acids. The CDR3 DNA reads as TGTGCCAGCAGCCAGGGACAGTACTATGGCTACACCTTC. Translation gives CASSQGQYYGYTF.

V gene TRBV5-6 combines with J gene TRBJ2-2; 7 positions match TRBD1. Germline CDR1 is SGHDT and CDR2 is YYEEEE. V dropped 4 bases and J dropped 1; count of bases not matched to a gene: 10. The CDR3 is 17 amino acids. In DNA, the CDR3 is TGTGCCAGCAGCATACTCCGAAGACAGGGGAACACCGGGGAGCTGTTTTTT. Residues: CASSILRRQGNTGELFF.

The chain recombines TRBV2 with TRBJ1-4, with TRBD1 matching 9 bases. CDR1 is SNHLY, CDR2 FYNNEI, per germline. The ends lost 7 bases at V and 8 bases at J; junction bases unmatched: 2. The CDR3 contains 12 residues. In nucleotides, the CDR3 is TGTGCCAGCACGGGACAGGGAGAAAAACTGTTTTTT. Translating gives CASTGQGEKLFF. The whole variable domain, remainder taken from reference TRBV2 and TRBJ1-4, is EPEVTQTPSHQVTQMGQEVILRCVPISNHLYFYWYRQILGQKVEFLVSFYNNEISEKSEIFDDQFSVERPDGSNFTLKIRSTKLEDSAMYFCASTGQGEKLFFGSGTQLSVL.

The chain recombines TRBV7-2 with TRBJ2-4; 8 bases align to TRBD1. The V gene end was trimmed by 6 bases and the J gene end by 5 bases; junction bases not matched to a gene: 3. Germline lookup yields CDR1 SGHTA and CDR2 FQGNSA. CDR3 length equals 13 residues. CDR3 protein: CASRGTGENIQYF. For the CDR3, the DNA is TGTGCCAGCAGGGGGACAGGCGAAAACATTCAGTACTTC.

This chain links TRBV19 with TRBJ1-5; 8 bases agree with TRBD1. With 7 bases clipped from V and 4 bases from J, the junction kept 6 bases outside the gene matches. The CDR3 loop spans 14 amino acids. CDR1 is LNHDA, CDR2 SQIVND, per germline (reference sequence). CDR3 DNA: TGTGCCAGTACCGCGGGACAGGATAATCAGCCCCAGCATTTT. It codes for CASTAGQDNQPQHF.

The CDR3 nucleotides read TGCGCCAGCAGCCTACAGGGACAGAACACCGGGGAGCTGTTTTTT. Its protein product is CASSLQGQNTGELFF. V gene TRBV5-1 combines with J gene TRBJ2-2; TRBD1 is a possible D gene (6 bases). Germline loops: CDR1 SGHRS, CDR2 YFSETQ. V lost 4 bases and J lost 1, with 11 bases in between. The CDR3 loop spans 15 amino acids.

The CDR3 nucleotides are TGTGCCAGCAGTTCTACCAGGACAGGGACCTACGAGCAGTACTTC. It encodes CASSSTRTGTYEQYF. This chain joins TRBV6-2 or TRBV6-3 and TRBJ2-7; TRBD1 agrees at 8 bases. Germline CDR1 and CDR2: MNHEY and SVGEGT. The CDR3 spans 15 residues. The trim removed 4 bases at V and 2 bases at J, leaving 7 bases unmatched.

The CDR3 bases are TGTGCCAGCAGCCAATTTCATCGGGGCTACACCTTC. Translating gives CASSQFHRGYTF. This chain uses TRBV14 with TRBJ1-2, with D uncertain. This CDR3 is built from 12 residues. Trimming removed 2 bases from V and 8 bases from J, with 9 bases in between. Germline CDR1 SGHDN, CDR2 FVKESK.

The CDR3 reads CASSQDRINYGYTF. The CDR3 region has the DNA TGTGCCAGCTCACAGGACAGAATTAACTATGGCTACACCTTC. The chain links TRBV18 to TRBJ1-2, with D maybe TRBD1 (6 bases). CDR1 and CDR2 (germline): KGHSH, LQKENI. The CDR3 consists of 14 residues. Trimming took 4 bases from V and 1 from J, leaving 10 bases between them.

The gene calls are TRBV6-1 and TRBJ1-2, with D unresolved. The CDR3 covers 13 residues. Trimming shortened V by 3 bases and J by 4 bases, and 9 bases separated the two germline ends. Germline values: CDR1 MNHNS, CDR2 SASEGT. The CDR3 loop reads CASSDRDGYGYTF. CDR3 in DNA: TGTGCCAGCAGTGATCGGGATGGCTATGGCTACACCTTC.

This chain joins TRBV2 and TRBJ1-2; the D is unclear. CDR1 is SNHLY, CDR2 FYNNEI, per germline. The V gene lost 6 bases and the J gene lost 2 bases, with 13 bases spanning the gap. The CDR3 has 14 residues. The CDR3 DNA sequence: TGTGCCAGCAGCGGCGGGAGGACGAACTATGGCTACACCTTC. Translating it yields CASSGGRTNYGYTF.

The J gene is TRBJ1-5, the V gene TRBV18, with unresolved D. The germline V gene has CDR1 KGHSH and CDR2 LQKENI. Trimming stripped 3 bases from V and 3 bases from J, with 3 bases between. The CDR3 runs 12 residues. The CDR3 region has the DNA TGTGCCAGCTCACCGGCCAATCAGCCCCAGCATTTT. Its translation is CASSPANQPQHF.

V is TRBV5-8 and J is TRBJ2-1; 7 bases agree with TRBD2. This CDR3 contains 15 residues. With V trimmed by 4 bases and J by 6 bases, 10 bases remained unmatched. Per the germline V gene, CDR1 is SGHTS and CDR2 is YDEGEE. CDR3 nucleotide sequence: TGTGCCAGCAGCAGCCGGGACTACCAGATCAATGAGCAGTTCTTC. Translating it yields CASSSRDYQINEQFF.

This chain joins TRBV7-6 and TRBJ2-7; D is possibly TRBD1 (6 bases). Deletions cut 5 bases from V and 1 base from J, with 18 bases between. CDR3 length: 16 residues. The germline CDR1 and CDR2 sequences are SGHVS and FNYEAQ. The DNA of the CDR3 is TGTGCCAGCAGCCCTATAAGGGGGACATCTTCCTACGAGCAGTACTTC. This encodes CASSPIRGTSSYEQYF.